The 19 T cell receptor beta chains below all came from one sample that was sequenced in a study of response to subunit inactivated influenza vaccine. TCRdb processed the RT-PCR reads anew with MiXCR; each CDR3 protein has one entry. The data show more than 250,000 distinct CDR3 sequences, 21% seen once. The material sequenced was PBMCs from blood, taken less than 22 months after vaccination. The receptor set was obtained from a man between 50 and 75 years old who received an inactivated influenza vaccine.

J is TRBJ1-6 and V is TRBV7-2, with 7 bases fitting TRBD1. The CDR3 runs 14 residues. Germline V gene sequence: CDR1 SGHTA, CDR2 FQGNSA. With 1 base clipped from V and 9 bases from J, the junction kept 3 bases outside the gene matches. This chain's CDR3 is CASSLGPGGSPLHF. The CDR3, as DNA: TGTGCCAGCAGCTTAGGTCCAGGGGGTTCACCCCTCCACTTT.

The V gene is TRBV20-1, the J gene TRBJ1-6; D gene uncertain. This CDR3 has 17 residues. Germline-derived CDR1 and CDR2 are DFQATT and SNEGSKA (reference sequence). Trimming removed 0 bases from V and 7 bases from J, with 19 bases in between. Here the CDR3 DNA reads TGCAGTGCTAGAGATAGAGAAGGCAGCCAGTTCAATTCACCCCTCCACTTT. Amino acid sequence: CSARDREGSQFNSPLHF.

This clonotype was detected a few times. This chain links TRBV5-1 with TRBJ2-7; a possible D gene is TRBD1 (5 bases). This CDR3 has 14 residues. V was cut by 2 bases and J by 2 bases, with 11 bases left in between. Germline V gene sequence: CDR1 SGHRS, CDR2 YFSETQ. The DNA for the CDR3 is TGCGCCAGCAGCTTTCTAGGGGAAACCTACGAGCAGTACTTC. It yields the protein CASSFLGETYEQYF. The entire variable domain, with the rest obtained from reference TRBV5-1 and TRBJ2-7, is as follows: KAGVTQTPRYLIKTRGQQVTLSCSPISGHRSVSWYQQTPGQGLQFLFEYFSETQRNKGNFPGRFSGRQFSNSRSEMNVSTLELGDSALYLCASSFLGETYEQYFGPGTRLTVT.

Many counts were recorded for this clonotype. The V gene is TRBV29-1, the J gene TRBJ1-1; D is unclear. This CDR3 is 12 amino acids long. Deletions cut 6 bases from V and 0 bases from J, with 8 bases between. Germline CDR1 is SQVTM and CDR2 is ANQGSEA. The CDR3 DNA follows: TGCAGCGTGGCGGTCGTGAACACTGAAGCTTTCTTT. Protein sequence: CSVAVVNTEAFF. Full variable domain (outside the CDR3, taken from reference TRBV29-1 and TRBJ1-1): SAVISQKPSRDICQRGTSLTIQCQVDSQVTMMFWYRQQPGQSLTLIATANQGSEATYESGFVIDKFPISRPNLTFSTLTVSNMSPEDSSIYLCSVAVVNTEAFFGQGTRLTVV.

This sequence joins TRBV9 and TRBJ2-2; TRBD2 aligns across 7 bases. J was trimmed by 7 bases and V by 3 bases; bases with no gene match: 12. The germline V gene encodes CDR1 SGDLS and CDR2 YYNGEE. CDR3 length: 16 amino acids. CDR3 bases: TGTGCCAGCAGCGCTAGTGGGCAGGGACTAATCGGGGAGCTGTTTTTT. It translates to CASSASGQGLIGELFF.

This clonotype was seen only a few times. The chain links TRBV19 to TRBJ1-5; D uncertain. The CDR3 is made up of 12 amino acids. Trimming left V 5 bases short and J 5 bases short, with 7 bases between. Per the germline V gene, CDR1 is LNHDA and CDR2 is SQIVND (reference sequence). The CDR3 sequence: CASSPPDQPQHF. CDR3 bases: TGTGCCAGTAGTCCACCCGATCAGCCCCAGCATTTT.

V is TRBV28 and J is TRBJ2-7; 8 bases map to TRBD2. Per germline, CDR1 MDHEN and CDR2 SYDVKM. CDR3 length equals 19 residues. The V and J ends lost 5 bases and 3 bases, in that order; junction bases with no gene match: 21. The CDR3 loop is CASSRGLGREREPIYEQYF. The CDR3 nucleotides read TGTGCCAGCAGTCGGGGGTTGGGAAGGGAGCGGGAGCCTATCTACGAGCAGTACTTC. Full variable domain (missing parts from reference TRBV28 and TRBJ2-7): DVKVTQSSRYLVKRTGEKVFLECVQDMDHENMFWYRQDPGLGLRLIYFSYDVKMKEKGDIPEGYSVSREKKERFSLILESASTNQTSMYLCASSRGLGREREPIYEQYFGPGTRLTVT.

V gene TRBV11-2 combines with J gene TRBJ1-1; a possible D gene is TRBD1 (6 bases). The CDR3 loop spans 13 amino acids. V was cut by 0 bases and J by 9 bases, with 11 bases left in between. From germline, CDR1 is SGHAT and CDR2 FQNNGV. The CDR3 loop reads CASSLDRGAQAFF. CDR3 coding DNA: TGTGCCAGCAGCTTAGATCGGGGGGCGCAAGCTTTCTTT.

This clonotype was counted only a few times. The CDR3 spells CASSLVSGGSSYEQYF. The CDR3 region has the DNA TGTGCCAGCAGTTTAGTGTCCGGGGGGAGCTCCTACGAGCAGTACTTC. This chain uses TRBV27 with TRBJ2-7, with 7 nucleotides matching TRBD2. Germline-derived CDR1 and CDR2 are MNHEY and SMNVEV (reference sequence). With V trimmed by 2 bases and J by 0 bases, 7 bases remained unmatched. The CDR3 contains 16 residues.

The chain combines TRBV20-1 with TRBJ1-5; D is unclear. Germline CDR1 and CDR2: DFQATT and SNEGSKA (reference sequence). V was pared by 0 bases and J by 10 bases, with 10 bases between. CDR3 length: 12 residues. The CDR3 DNA sequence: TGCAGTGCTAGAGATAGGACGAAACCCCAGCATTTT. Its translation: CSARDRTKPQHF.

The table lists this clonotype with many counts. This chain links TRBV4-1 with TRBJ1-5, with D unclear. The CDR3 consists of 15 residues. Looked up from germline, CDR1 is MGHRA and CDR2 is YSYEKL. V lost 0 bases and J 2 bases, leaving 8 bases between the germline ends. CDR3 residues: CASSQDYYGNQPQHF. The CDR3 coding sequence is TGCGCCAGCAGCCAAGATTATTATGGCAATCAGCCCCAGCATTTT.

This clonotype has a handful of counts. CDR3 residues: CAIWAGRTDTQYF. DNA for the CDR3: TGTGCCATCTGGGCAGGGAGGACAGATACGCAGTATTTT. The chain carries TRBV6-6 and TRBJ2-3; D may be TRBD2 (6 bases). CDR3 length: 13 amino acids. The germline CDR1 and CDR2 sequences are MNHNY and SVGAGI (reference sequence). Trimming took off 10 bases at V and 3 bases at J, with 14 bases between the two ends.

There are a few counts of this clonotype. The CDR3 region is CASSPRASGSTDTQYF. In DNA form, the CDR3 reads TGTGCCAGCAGCCCCCGGGCTAGCGGTAGCACAGATACGCAGTATTTT. V gene TRBV2 combines with J gene TRBJ2-3; 7 positions match TRBD2. This CDR3 is built from 16 residues. The germline V gene encodes CDR1 SNHLY and CDR2 FYNNEI. Trimming at V came to 6 bases and at J to 0 bases, leaving 9 bases not matched to a gene.

This clonotype was seen a few times. The chain couples TRBV7-2 to TRBJ2-4, with D uncertain. The CDR3 runs to 13 residues. V shed 5 bases and J shed 5 bases, with 10 bases lying between them. From germline, CDR1 is SGHTA and CDR2 FQGNSA. Here the CDR3 reads CASSRRWENIQYF. CDR3 bases: TGTGCCAGCAGCAGGCGGTGGGAAAACATTCAGTACTTC.

The chain recombines TRBV20-1 with TRBJ1-5, with a weak D call TRBD1 (6 bases). CDR3 length: 13 amino acids. The germline V gene has CDR1 DFQATT and CDR2 SNEGSKA (reference sequence). The V end lost 2 bases, the J end lost 4 bases, and 9 bases lay between the germline ends. The CDR3 region is CSARRTENQPQHF. The CDR3 region has the DNA TGCAGTGCTAGAAGGACAGAGAATCAGCCCCAGCATTTT.

This clonotype was found a few times. This chain links TRBV5-1 with TRBJ2-2, with 10 bases fitting TRBD1. This CDR3 region has 17 residues. CDR1 SGHRS and CDR2 YFSETQ come from the germline V gene. The V gene end was trimmed by 3 bases and the J gene end by 3 bases; junction bases not matched to a gene: 8. As DNA, the CDR3 is TGCGCCAGCAGCTCATCCGGGACAGGGGCTTACACCGGGGAGCTGTTTTTT. Its translation is CASSSSGTGAYTGELFF. Based on the CDR3 plus reference TRBV5-1 and TRBJ2-2, the full variable domain is KAGVTQTPRYLIKTRGQQVTLSCSPISGHRSVSWYQQTPGQGLQFLFEYFSETQRNKGNFPGRFSGRQFSNSRSEMNVSTLELGDSALYLCASSSSGTGAYTGELFFGEGSRLTVL.

The gene calls are TRBV20-1 and TRBJ2-5; 11 bases agree with TRBD2. Germline V gene lookup returns CDR1 DFQATT and CDR2 SNEGSKA (reference sequence). CDR3 length: 14 residues. V trimming: 5 bases; J trimming: 1 base; junction bases outside the gene matches: 3. The CDR3 region has the DNA TGCAGTGCTGGACTAGCGGGCAGCCAAGAGACCCAGTACTTC. Residues: CSAGLAGSQETQYF.

Concerning this clonotype: A much larger clone lies one base from this, so it may be a read error. The gene calls are TRBV7-2 and TRBJ1-5; D not certain. With 4 bases removed from V and 1 base from J, the gap between germline ends came to 11 bases. The CDR3 loop spans 15 amino acids. Germline V CDR1 and CDR2: SGHTA, FQGNSA. Written as DNA, the CDR3 is TGTGCCAGCAGCTGGACCTTGGAGAGCAATCAGCCCCAGCATTTT. This sequence encodes CASSWTLESNQPQHF.

This clonotype was seen a few times. The chain recombines TRBV14 with TRBJ1-1; 10 positions agree with TRBD1. Unmatched junction bases numbered 10, after V lost 2 bases and J lost 4 bases. Germline V gene lookup returns CDR1 SGHDN and CDR2 FVKESK. The CDR3 has 17 amino acids. The CDR3 sequence: CASSQTGRDRGFTEAFF. In DNA form, the CDR3 reads TGTGCCAGCAGCCAAACCGGTAGGGACAGGGGATTCACTGAAGCTTTCTTT.